The present T cell receptor beta chain was sequenced within a study of graft-versus-host responses after intestinal transplantation. Clones were read by immunoSEQ multiplex PCR, and TCRdb kept only the in-frame ones, dropping some. Here the sample spans 13,000 or so clones, roughly 35% being singletons. The CDR3 runs to 16 residues. In germline, CDR1 is MGHRA, CDR2 YSYEKL. With V trimmed by 1 base and J by 2 bases, 8 bases remained unmatched. Within the sample, this clone is medium-sized. The V and J genes are TRBV4-1 and TRBJ2-7; TRBD1 matches at 7 bases. Sequenced here: alloreactive CD4+ T cells from a mixed lymphocyte reaction culture, sampled before intestinal transplant. Regarding subset: CFSE-low proliferating T cells sorted from roughly 6-day pre-transplant mixed lymphocyte reaction (GvH or HvG direction). This clonotype was obtained from a human patient who received an intestinal transplant. The CDR3 sequence: CASSQVTTGSPYEQYF. CDR3 DNA: TGCGCCAGCAGCCAAGTAACGACAGGGTCCCCCTACGAGCAGTACTTC.